This TCR beta chain originates from a study of graft-versus-host responses after intestinal transplantation. This CDR3 region has 11 residues. V was clipped by 5 bases and J by 11 bases, with 12 bases between them. Germline V CDR1 and CDR2: LNHDA, SQIVND (reference sequence). Using immunoSEQ multiplex PCR, the repertoire was profiled, and TCRdb retains in-frame clones only, with some absent. The table has 100,000 to 140,000 clones, 80% to 90% seen once; the top ten hold around 0.7%. On this clone itself: Its antigen is as yet unknown.

The chain employs TRBV19 and TRBJ2-5, with D maybe TRBD2 (6 bases). The origin of this receptor is a human donor who was the organ donor for an intestinal transplant. This material consisted of unstimulated CD4+ T cells sorted from spleen or lymph node cells, taken before transplant. The CDR3 region has the DNA TGTGCCAGTAGTGGGCGGGAAGAGCAGTACTTC. This sequence encodes CASSGREEQYF.